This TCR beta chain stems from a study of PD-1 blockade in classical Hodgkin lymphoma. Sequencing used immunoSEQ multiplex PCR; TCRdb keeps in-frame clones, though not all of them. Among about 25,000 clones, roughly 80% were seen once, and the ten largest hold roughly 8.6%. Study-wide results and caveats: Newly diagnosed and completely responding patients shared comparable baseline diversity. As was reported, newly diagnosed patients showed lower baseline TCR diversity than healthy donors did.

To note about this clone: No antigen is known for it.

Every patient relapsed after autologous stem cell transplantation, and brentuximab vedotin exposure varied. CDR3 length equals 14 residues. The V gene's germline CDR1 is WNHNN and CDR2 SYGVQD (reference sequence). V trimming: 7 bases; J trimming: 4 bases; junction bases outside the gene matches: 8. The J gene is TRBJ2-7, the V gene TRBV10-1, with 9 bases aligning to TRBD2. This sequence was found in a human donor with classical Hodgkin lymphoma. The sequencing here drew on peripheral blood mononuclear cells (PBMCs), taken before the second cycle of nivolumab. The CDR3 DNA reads TGCGCCAGCAACACAAGCGGGAGGACTTACGAGCAGTACTTC. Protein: CASNTSGRTYEQYF.